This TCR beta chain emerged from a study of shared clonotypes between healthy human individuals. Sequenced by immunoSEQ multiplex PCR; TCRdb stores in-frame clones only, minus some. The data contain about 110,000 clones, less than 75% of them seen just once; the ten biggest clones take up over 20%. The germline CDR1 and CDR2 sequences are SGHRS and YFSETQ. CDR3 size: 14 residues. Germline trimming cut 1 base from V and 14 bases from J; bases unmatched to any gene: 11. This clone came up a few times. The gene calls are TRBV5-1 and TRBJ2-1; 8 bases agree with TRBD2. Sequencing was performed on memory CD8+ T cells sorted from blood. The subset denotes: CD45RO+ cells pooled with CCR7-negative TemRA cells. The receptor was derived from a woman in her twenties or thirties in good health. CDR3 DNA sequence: TGCGCCAGCAGCTTGAGCGGGAGCCCCGCCGGCGAGTTCTTC. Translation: CASSLSGSPAGEFF.